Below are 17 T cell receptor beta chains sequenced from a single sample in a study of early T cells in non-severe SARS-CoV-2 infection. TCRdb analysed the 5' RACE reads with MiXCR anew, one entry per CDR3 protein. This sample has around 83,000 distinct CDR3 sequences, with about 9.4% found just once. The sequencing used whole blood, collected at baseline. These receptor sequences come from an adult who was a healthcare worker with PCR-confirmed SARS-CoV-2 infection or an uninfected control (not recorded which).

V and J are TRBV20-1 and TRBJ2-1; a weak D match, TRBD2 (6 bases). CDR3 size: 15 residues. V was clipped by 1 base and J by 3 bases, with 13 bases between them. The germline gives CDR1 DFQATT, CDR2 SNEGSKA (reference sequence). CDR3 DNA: TGCAGTGCTAGAGCTAGCGAGCTAATCTACAATGAGCAGTTCTTC. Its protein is CSARASELIYNEQFF.

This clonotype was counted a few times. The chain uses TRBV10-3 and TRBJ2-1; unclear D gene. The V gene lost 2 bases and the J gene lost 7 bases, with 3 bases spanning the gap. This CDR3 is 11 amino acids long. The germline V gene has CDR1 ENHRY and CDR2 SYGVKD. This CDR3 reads CAISEKNEQFF. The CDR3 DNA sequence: TGTGCCATCAGTGAGAAGAATGAGCAGTTCTTC.

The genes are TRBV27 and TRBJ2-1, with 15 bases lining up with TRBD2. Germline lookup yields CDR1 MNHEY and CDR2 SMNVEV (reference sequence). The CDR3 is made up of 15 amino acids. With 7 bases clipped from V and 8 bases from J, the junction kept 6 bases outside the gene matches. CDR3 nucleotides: TGTGCCAGCACCCCCGGACTAGCGGGGGGGGATGAGCAGTTCTTC. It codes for CASTPGLAGGDEQFF.

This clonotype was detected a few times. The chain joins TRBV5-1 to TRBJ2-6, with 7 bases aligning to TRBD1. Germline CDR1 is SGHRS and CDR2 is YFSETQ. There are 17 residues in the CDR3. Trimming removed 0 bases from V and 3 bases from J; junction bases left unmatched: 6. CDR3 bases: TGCGCCAGCAGCTTGGAAGGGGGCGCGAATGGGGCCAACGTCCTGACTTTC. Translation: CASSLEGGANGANVLTF.

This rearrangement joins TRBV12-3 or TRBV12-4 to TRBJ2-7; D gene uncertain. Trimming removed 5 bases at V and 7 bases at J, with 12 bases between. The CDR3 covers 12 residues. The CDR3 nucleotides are TGTGCCAGCAGTCACCGGGTCGGGGAGCAGTACTTC. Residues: CASSHRVGEQYF.

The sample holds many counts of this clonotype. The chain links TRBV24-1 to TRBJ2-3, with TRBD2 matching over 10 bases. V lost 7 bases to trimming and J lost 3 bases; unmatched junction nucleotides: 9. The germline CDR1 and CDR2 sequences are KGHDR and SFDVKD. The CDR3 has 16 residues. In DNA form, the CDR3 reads TGTGCCACCAGCATAGCGGGAGGCGGCTTAACAGATACGCAGTATTTT. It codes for CATSIAGGGLTDTQYF.

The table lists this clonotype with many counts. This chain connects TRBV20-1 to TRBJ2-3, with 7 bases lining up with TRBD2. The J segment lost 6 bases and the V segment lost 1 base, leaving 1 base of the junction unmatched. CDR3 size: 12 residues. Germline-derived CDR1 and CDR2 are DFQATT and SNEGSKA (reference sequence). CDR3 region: CSARVLADTQYF. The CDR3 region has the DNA TGCAGTGCTAGAGTACTAGCGGATACGCAGTATTTT.

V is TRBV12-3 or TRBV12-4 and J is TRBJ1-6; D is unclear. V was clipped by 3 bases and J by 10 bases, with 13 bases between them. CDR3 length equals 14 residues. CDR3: CASSLDQSNSPLHF. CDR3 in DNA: TGTGCCAGCAGTTTGGATCAGTCAAACTCACCCCTCCACTTT.

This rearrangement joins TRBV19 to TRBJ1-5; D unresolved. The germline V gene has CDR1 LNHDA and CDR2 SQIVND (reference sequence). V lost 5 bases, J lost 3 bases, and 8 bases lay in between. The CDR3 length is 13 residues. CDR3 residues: CASSVIFNQPQHF. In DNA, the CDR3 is TGTGCCAGTAGTGTTATCTTCAATCAGCCCCAGCATTTT.

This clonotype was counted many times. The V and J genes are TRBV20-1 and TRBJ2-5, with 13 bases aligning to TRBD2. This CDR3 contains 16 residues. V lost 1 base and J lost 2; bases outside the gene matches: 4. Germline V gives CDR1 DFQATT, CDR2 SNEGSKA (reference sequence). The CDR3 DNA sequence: TGCAGTGCTAGAGGGACTAGCGGGAGAGCTCAAGAGACCCAGTACTTC. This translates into CSARGTSGRAQETQYF.

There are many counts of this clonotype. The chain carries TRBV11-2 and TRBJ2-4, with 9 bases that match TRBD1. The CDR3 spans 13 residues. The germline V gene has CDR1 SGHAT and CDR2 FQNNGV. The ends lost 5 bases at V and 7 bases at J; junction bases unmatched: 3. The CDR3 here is CASSGGTGNIQYF. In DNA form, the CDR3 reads TGTGCCAGCAGCGGAGGGACAGGGAACATTCAGTACTTC.

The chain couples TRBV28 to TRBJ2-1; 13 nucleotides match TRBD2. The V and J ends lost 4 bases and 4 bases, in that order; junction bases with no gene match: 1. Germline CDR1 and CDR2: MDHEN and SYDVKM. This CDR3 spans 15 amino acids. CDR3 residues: CASSSGLAGYNEQFF. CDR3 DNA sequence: TGTGCCAGCAGTTCGGGACTAGCGGGGTACAATGAGCAGTTCTTC.

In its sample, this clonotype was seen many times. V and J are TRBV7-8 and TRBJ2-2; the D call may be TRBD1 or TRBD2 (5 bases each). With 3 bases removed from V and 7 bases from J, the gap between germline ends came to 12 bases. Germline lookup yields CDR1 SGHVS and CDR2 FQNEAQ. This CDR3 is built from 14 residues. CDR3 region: CASSFLGVIGELFF. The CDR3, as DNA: TGTGCCAGCAGCTTCTTGGGGGTTATCGGGGAGCTGTTTTTT.

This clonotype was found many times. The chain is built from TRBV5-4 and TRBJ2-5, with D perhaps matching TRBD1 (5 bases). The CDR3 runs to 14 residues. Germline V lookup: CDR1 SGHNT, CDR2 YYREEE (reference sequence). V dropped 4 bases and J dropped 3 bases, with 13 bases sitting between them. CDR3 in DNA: TGTGCCAGCAGCACCTTAGACAGTGAAGAGACCCAGTACTTC. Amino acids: CASSTLDSEETQYF.

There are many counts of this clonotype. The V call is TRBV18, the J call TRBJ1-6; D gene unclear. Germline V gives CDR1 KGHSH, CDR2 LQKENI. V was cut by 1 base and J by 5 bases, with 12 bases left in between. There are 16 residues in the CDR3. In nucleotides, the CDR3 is TGTGCCAGCTCACCACGAGACCGGACCGATAATTCACCCCTCCACTTT. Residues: CASSPRDRTDNSPLHF.

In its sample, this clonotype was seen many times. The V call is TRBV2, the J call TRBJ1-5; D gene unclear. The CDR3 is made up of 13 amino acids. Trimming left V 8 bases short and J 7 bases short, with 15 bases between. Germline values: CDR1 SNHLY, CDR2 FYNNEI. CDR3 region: CASGMGSFQPQHF. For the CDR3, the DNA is TGTGCCAGCGGGATGGGGTCGTTCCAGCCCCAGCATTTT.

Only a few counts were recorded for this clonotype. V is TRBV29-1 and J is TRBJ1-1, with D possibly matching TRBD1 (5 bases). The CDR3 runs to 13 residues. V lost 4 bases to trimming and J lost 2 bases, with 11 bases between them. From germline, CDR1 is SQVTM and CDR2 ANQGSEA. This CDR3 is CSVGKGLNTEAFF. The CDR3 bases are TGCAGCGTTGGCAAGGGGCTTAACACTGAAGCTTTCTTT.